The 26 T cell receptor beta chains listed next were all sequenced from one sample in a study of shared clonotypes between healthy human individuals. Sequencing used immunoSEQ multiplex PCR; TCRdb keeps in-frame clones, though not all of them. The repertoire consists of more than 1.2 million clones, with around 98.5% occurring once and the leading ten covering about 0.35%. The material sequenced was naive CD4+ T cells sorted from blood. Subset given: CD45RA+ positively selected. The receptors shown here come from a man in his thirties or forties in good health.

This chain connects TRBV4-1 to TRBJ1-2; 8 nucleotides match TRBD1. With 0 bases clipped from V and 6 bases from J, the junction kept 15 bases outside the gene matches. Germline V gene sequence: CDR1 MGHRA, CDR2 YSYEKL. This CDR3 spans 18 amino acids. CDR3 sequence: CASSQELVVTGVRNGYTF. CDR3 sequence (DNA): TGCGCCAGCAGCCAAGAATTGGTGGTGACAGGGGTCAGGAATGGCTACACCTTC.

The chain carries TRBV30 and TRBJ1-2; D unresolved. The V end lost 7 bases, the J end lost 2 bases, and 14 bases lay between the germline ends. The CDR3 runs 13 residues. Germline values: CDR1 GTSNPN, CDR2 SVGIG (reference sequence). The CDR3 DNA reads as TGTGCCTCAAAGACGGAGGGAAACTATGGCTACACCTTC. Protein: CASKTEGNYGYTF.

The rearrangement joins TRBV29-1 to TRBJ2-3; D is undetermined. CDR3 length: 12 residues. Per germline, CDR1 SQVTM and CDR2 ANQGSEA. V was clipped by 6 bases and J by 3 bases, with 10 bases between them. CDR3 coding DNA: TGCAGCGTCTTACAAGAAACAGATACGCAGTATTTT. It yields the protein CSVLQETDTQYF.

The chain recombines TRBV29-1 with TRBJ2-1; no clear D gene. CDR1 and CDR2 (germline): SQVTM, ANQGSEA. The ends were cut back, 1 base at V and 6 bases at J, with 4 bases in the middle. This CDR3 region has 11 residues. DNA of the CDR3: TGCAGCGTTGAAGTAGTCAATGAGCAGTTCTTC. It is translated as CSVEVVNEQFF.

The chain is built from TRBV7-8 and TRBJ2-1; a possible D gene is TRBD2 (5 bases). The V gene's germline CDR1 is SGHVS and CDR2 FQNEAQ. The CDR3 runs to 15 residues. Deletions cut 5 bases from V and 0 bases from J, with 11 bases between. This chain's CDR3 is CASSPGVVSYNEQFF. Here the CDR3 DNA reads TGTGCCAGCAGCCCCGGGGTAGTCTCCTACAATGAGCAGTTCTTC.

The chain joins TRBV19 to TRBJ2-7, with 10 bases that match TRBD2. V lost 4 bases, J lost 2 bases, and 2 bases stayed unmatched. CDR3 length: 14 residues. Germline loops: CDR1 LNHDA, CDR2 SQIVND (reference sequence). The CDR3 DNA sequence: TGTGCCAGTAGTAGGCTAGCGGGAGCCTACGAGCAGTACTTC. Its protein is CASSRLAGAYEQYF.

The chain joins TRBV14 to TRBJ2-3; 8 bases are a match to TRBD2. Losses at the gene ends were 2 bases for V and 0 bases for J; bases not matched to a gene: 7. The CDR3 has 17 amino acids. The germline gives CDR1 SGHDN, CDR2 FVKESK. CDR3 DNA sequence: TGTGCCAGCAGCCAAACGACTAGCGTGTTTAGCACAGATACGCAGTATTTT. This sequence encodes CASSQTTSVFSTDTQYF.

The chain uses TRBV6-1 and TRBJ2-2; 10 positions agree with TRBD2. J was trimmed by 10 bases and V by 4 bases; bases with no gene match: 6. Germline lookup yields CDR1 MNHNS and CDR2 SASEGT. The CDR3 totals 14 residues. In DNA form, the CDR3 reads TGTGCCAGCAGTGGATTAGCGGGAGGTCTGGAGCTGTTTTTT. Translation: CASSGLAGGLELFF.

The genes are TRBV27 and TRBJ1-2; 8 bases match TRBD1. Germline V gene lookup returns CDR1 MNHEY and CDR2 SMNVEV (reference sequence). V lost 10 bases to trimming and J lost 2 bases; unmatched junction nucleotides: 9. The CDR3 runs 14 residues. The CDR3 spells CATRSRGPNYGYTF. CDR3 in DNA: TGTGCCACTAGAAGCAGGGGGCCCAACTATGGCTACACCTTC.

The chain combines TRBV27 with TRBJ2-3; TRBD2 agrees at 7 bases. Germline lookup yields CDR1 MNHEY and CDR2 SMNVEV (reference sequence). V gave up 2 bases and J gave up 1 base; unmatched junction bases: 12. CDR3 size: 18 residues. In DNA, the CDR3 is TGTGCCAGCAGTTTAAATGGCTTTGGCGGGGGACGCACAGATACGCAGTATTTT. Translation gives CASSLNGFGGGRTDTQYF.

A remark on this clone: An end of the junction differs from the germline gene, which may be a read error. Other DNA variants within this sample encode the same CDR3. The CDR3 DNA reads TGTGCCAGTAGTTCTACAGGGCCGGGGTATGGCTACACTTTC. The encoded protein is CASSSTGPGYGYTF. The genes are TRBV19 and TRBJ1-2, with D tentatively TRBD1 (6 bases). The germline V gene encodes CDR1 LNHDA and CDR2 SQIVND (reference sequence). This CDR3 spans 14 amino acids.

This clone appeared once. J is TRBJ2-7 and V is TRBV21-1; TRBD1, the D gene given by the table, was not confirmed from the DNA. TRBV21-1 is deemed a pseudogene. The CDR3 sequence is 20 residues long. CDR3 sequence reads: CASSGGRGGQGIRSSYEQYF. In nucleotides, the CDR3 is TGTGCCAGCAGCGGCGGCCGGGGGGGACAGGGAATAAGGAGCTCCTACGAGCAGTACTTC.

The chain combines TRBV6-5 with TRBJ2-1; D ambiguous. With 6 bases removed from V and 0 bases from J, the gap between germline ends came to 12 bases. Germline V gene sequence: CDR1 MNHEY, CDR2 SVGAGI. The CDR3 sequence is 15 residues long. The CDR3 loop reads CASSPDWSSYNEQFF. CDR3 in DNA: TGTGCCAGCAGCCCTGACTGGAGCTCCTACAATGAGCAGTTCTTC.

The chain uses TRBV28 and TRBJ1-5, with TRBD1 as a possible D gene (6 bases). Trimming pared 4 bases from V and 15 bases from J, leaving 16 bases between. Germline values: CDR1 MDHEN, CDR2 SYDVKM. The CDR3 consists of 12 residues. The CDR3 bases are TGTGCCAGCAGTTCCCTATCCCGGGACACGCATTTT. Protein product: CASSSLSRDTHF. Variable domain in full (rest from reference TRBV28 and TRBJ1-5): DVKVTQSSRYLVKRTGEKVFLECVQDMDHENMFWYRQDPGLGLRLIYFSYDVKMKEKGDIPEGYSVSREKKERFSLILESASTNQTSMYLCASSSLSRDTHFGDGTRLSIL.

This chain connects TRBV7-2 to TRBJ2-1; D possibly corresponds to TRBD2 (5 bases). The CDR3 sequence is 14 residues long. Per germline, CDR1 SGHTA and CDR2 FQGNSA. The V end was cut by 4 bases, the J end by 4 bases, with 11 bases between. The DNA for the CDR3 is TGTGCCAGCAGCTCTGGGCTAGCTTACAATGAGCAGTTCTTC. It codes for CASSSGLAYNEQFF.

The DNA of the CDR3 is TGTGCCAGCAGTTCGGGGAACACCGGGGAGCTGTTTTTT. Its protein product is CASSSGNTGELFF. The V and J genes are TRBV27 and TRBJ2-2, with D uncertain. Germline CDR1 is MNHEY and CDR2 is SMNVEV (reference sequence). Trimming stripped 4 bases from V and 1 base from J, with 4 bases between. The CDR3 consists of 13 residues.

This rearrangement joins TRBV5-6 to TRBJ2-7, with 8 bases that match TRBD1. CDR1 SGHDT and CDR2 YYEEEE come from the germline V gene. The CDR3 runs to 15 residues. With V trimmed by 1 base and J by 0 bases, 3 bases remained unmatched. The CDR3 reads CASSLLGQASYEQYF. The CDR3 DNA reads as TGTGCCAGCAGCTTGCTGGGACAGGCCTCCTACGAGCAGTACTTC.

The count of this clone is one. The chain combines TRBV11-2 with TRBJ2-1; the D is unclear. Trimming cost V 1 base and J 3 bases, with 10 bases left between them. This CDR3 region has 15 residues. The germline gives CDR1 SGHAT, CDR2 FQNNGV. DNA of the CDR3: TGTGCCAGCAGCTTAGGCGGAAACAACTACAATGAGCAGTTCTTC. The encoded protein is CASSLGGNNYNEQFF.

The genes are TRBV5-5 and TRBJ1-1; D uncertain. This CDR3 spans 13 amino acids. CDR1 and CDR2 (germline): SGHKS, YYEKEE (reference sequence). V lost 2 bases and J lost 0, with 5 bases in between. The CDR3 DNA follows: TGTGCCAGCAGCTTAATAGTGAACACTGAAGCTTTCTTT. Encoded protein: CASSLIVNTEAFF.

This clone has just one count. The CDR3 loop is CASSDPGRKYEQYF. The CDR3 region has the DNA TGTGCCAGCAGTGACCCTGGACGGAAGTACGAGCAGTACTTC. The chain recombines TRBV25-1 with TRBJ2-7, with D unresolved. The germline gives CDR1 MGHDK, CDR2 SYGVNS. The CDR3 contains 14 residues. Trimming took off 3 bases at V and 4 bases at J, with 13 bases between the two ends.

The rearrangement joins TRBV14 to TRBJ2-5; 8 nucleotides agree with TRBD1. Trimming removed 2 bases from V and 0 bases from J; junction bases left unmatched: 8. Germline V lookup: CDR1 SGHDN, CDR2 FVKESK. This CDR3 has 17 amino acids. The CDR3 DNA is TGTGCCAGCAGCCAAACCTTGGACAGGGCTTACCAAGAGACCCAGTACTTC. Translation: CASSQTLDRAYQETQYF.

The chain combines TRBV5-1 with TRBJ2-7; 8 bases fit TRBD2. The germline V gene has CDR1 SGHRS and CDR2 YFSETQ. The CDR3 is 13 residues long. The trim removed 4 bases at V and 5 bases at J, leaving 5 bases unmatched. CDR3 residues: CASSPGTRDEQYF. The CDR3 DNA reads as TGCGCCAGCAGCCCCGGGACTAGGGACGAGCAGTACTTC.

This chain joins TRBV4-2 and TRBJ2-7; 7 bases are a match to TRBD2. V trimming: 2 bases; J trimming: 3 bases; junction bases outside the gene matches: 4. CDR3 length equals 14 residues. Germline V gives CDR1 LGHNA, CDR2 YNFKEQ. CDR3 nucleotides: TGTGCCAGCAGCCAATCGGGGGGAGACTACGAGCAGTACTTC. This sequence encodes CASSQSGGDYEQYF.

This sequence joins TRBV18 and TRBJ1-3; unclear D gene. V lost 3 bases and J 0 bases, leaving 12 bases between the germline ends. The germline V gene encodes CDR1 KGHSH and CDR2 LQKENI. This CDR3 has 16 residues. CDR3 in DNA: TGTGCCAGCTCACCGCTTGGTCGGAGCTCTGGAAACACCATATATTTT. Encoded protein: CASSPLGRSSGNTIYF.

This chain joins TRBV18 and TRBJ2-7; 11 bases are shared with TRBD2. The trim removed 0 bases at V and 1 base at J, leaving 5 bases unmatched. Germline V gene lookup returns CDR1 KGHSH and CDR2 LQKENI. This CDR3 has 17 amino acids. CDR3 amino acids: CASSPPASGRSSYEQYF. DNA for the CDR3: TGTGCCAGCTCACCACCAGCTAGCGGGAGGAGTTCCTACGAGCAGTACTTC.

This clone was picked up one time. The chain has TRBV4-3 and TRBJ2-6, with unresolved D. The germline V gene has CDR1 LGHNA and CDR2 YSLEER. This CDR3 has 19 amino acids. Trimming removed 0 bases at V and 0 bases at J, with 15 bases between. The CDR3 nucleotides are TGCGCCAGCAGCCAAGAAGGTCCATTTGGGTCCTCTGGGGCCAACGTCCTGACTTTC. Residues: CASSQEGPFGSSGANVLTF.